This T cell receptor beta chain was sequenced in a study of blood T cell repertoires in COVID-19 (dated by TCRdb to the early 2020s). Context from the whole study: Samples covering the acute and convalescent phases of COVID-19 were provided by collaborators in the United States, Italy and Spain. The prospective study material was composed of cDNA or gDNA derived from T cells, B-cell-depleted T cells, or PBMCs. Deeply sampled blood TCRbeta repertoires from subjects exposed to, actively infected with, or recovered from COVID-19 were included in the dataset. The repertoires were released in a freely available public database meant as a resource for research on the immune response to SARS-CoV-2. The samples were drawn from the first 160 participants of the ongoing ImmuneRACE study and from 1,254 subjects provided by 6 global collaborators. Sample metadata almost always included a de-identified subject ID, COVID-19 status, age in years and sex. Where available, HLA class I and class II types were taken from metadata supplied by the sample provider and were not determined by assay-based typing. The paper's findings and limits, for the study overall: The amount of clinical and demographic metadata varied by source and participant and was provided uncurated.

Each collaborating institution followed its own protocols to collect whole blood in K2EDTA tubes. For TCRbeta analysis, collaborators shipped samples as frozen whole blood, isolated PBMCs, or DNA extracted from either of those sample types. TCRbeta CDR3 regions were amplified from genomic DNA using the immunoSEQ Assay, a bias-controlled multiplex PCR. The paper's processing steps were these. Nucleated cell counts per sample were estimated from amplification of reference gene primers within the assay. To quantify the absolute abundance of each unique TCRbeta CDR3 rearrangement, sequence reads were collapsed and filtered. For each sample, productive Simpson clonality was calculated as the square root of Simpson's diversity index over productive rearrangements. TCRdb mirrors the immuneACCESS table, restricted to in-frame sequences. Some clones are absent from its copies; in checked studies, under half trace to an unresolved V gene, and the reason for the others is unknown. The V and J calls and the clone size are those of that table, but D and trimming were determined from the DNA. This sample comprises almost 300,000 clones, around 86% of them detected only once. The ten biggest clones cover 1.3% of the sample.

Note on this clone: It has no known antigen specificity. No base qualities exist here, and no much larger clone lies one base off it. The same CDR3 is also encoded by other DNA sequences in this sample.

CDR1 and CDR2, per the germline V gene (reference sequence), are SGHKS and YYEKEE. The CDR3 measures 13 amino acids from cysteine to phenylalanine. The DNA shown is the 39-base CDR3, in frame from base 1. Here V drops 3 bases and J drops 4 bases, and the junction holds 3 bases not matched to any gene. The clonotype was recovered from a man aged 65-85 years with acute or convalescent COVID-19. The V and J segments used are TRBV5-5 and TRBJ2-5; 7 middle bases align to TRBD1. The sequencing input was peripheral blood. The nucleotides read TGTGCCAGCAGCTCGACAGGGAGAGAGACCCAGTACTTC. Translated, this is CASSSTGRETQYF.